This T cell receptor (beta chain) originates from a study of patients and donors after allogeneic stem cell transplantation. The CDR3 length is 14 residues. CDR1 and CDR2 (germline): SGHRS, YFSETQ. Trimming removed 4 bases from V and 2 bases from J, with 13 bases in between. A single record per CDR3 protein comes from TCRdb applying MiXCR to the RT-PCR reads. The sample consists of about 34,000 distinct CDR3 sequences, roughly a third of them appearing once. The sample holds a few counts of this clonotype. The chain carries TRBV5-1 and TRBJ2-7, with D possibly TRBD1 on 6 matching bases. This sequence was found in a human donor who was either an allogeneic HSCT recipient or a stem cell or donor lymphocyte infusion donor (not recorded which). It is not recorded whose cells these are; they may come from a transplant donor. Sequencing was carried out using blood, either unsorted or a sorted T cell fraction (not recorded which). The CDR3 is CASSLRDITYEQYF. The CDR3 DNA reads as TGCGCCAGCAGCCTCCGGGACATAACCTACGAGCAGTACTTC.